This TCR beta chain was sequenced during a study of T cell repertoires in cytomegalovirus infection. On the study more broadly: Recently described HLA-C-restricted plus well-studied HLA-B-restricted CMV epitopes were used. Both CMV infection and a matching HLA type were indicated by public TCR beta signatures. General study points: There were HLA-C-restricted CMV-specific TCR beta clonotypes dominating the ex vivo response. Summed public TCR beta family frequency identified CMV carriers bearing the relevant HLA.

CDR1 and CDR2 from the germline V gene are MNHNS and SASEGT. CDR3 size: 14 residues. The trim removed 3 bases at V and 1 base at J, leaving 2 bases unmatched. This clonotype showed up many times. Its specificity is not known. In TCRdb, the reads were re-called with MiXCR into one record per CDR3 protein. The table records 250,000 to 300,000 distinct CDR3 sequences, around 20% of them present only once. Sequencing used cultured PBMCs, obtained from culture after CMV antigen stimulation. The gene calls are TRBV6-1 and TRBJ1-1, with TRBD1 identical over 7 bases. The clonotype comes from a human donor in good health (CMV status not recorded). Some clones in this sample may be carry-over from other donors' samples. The CDR3 DNA reads TGTGCCAGCAGTGATAACAGGGGGAACACTGAAGCTTTCTTT. Its translation: CASSDNRGNTEAFF.